The sequence of this T cell receptor (beta chain) was determined in a study of cytomegalovirus exposure and HLA in healthy donors. 60 Vbeta and 13 Jbeta primers were used in PCR. Only in-frame clones appear in the TCRdb table, and some are missing; sequencing was by immunoSEQ multiplex PCR. The sample has about 120,000 clones; more than 70% are singletons. Unmatched junction bases numbered 3, after V lost 6 bases and J lost 1 base. CDR1 and CDR2 from the germline V gene are SGDLS and YYNGEE. This CDR3 is 13 amino acids long. The origin of this receptor is a man in his fifties in good health and CMV-seropositive. The chain recombines TRBV9 with TRBJ2-5; 7 bases are shared with TRBD1. Material for sequencing was PBMCs. The chain's CDR3 is CASNDRAQETQYF. The CDR3 DNA sequence: TGTGCCAGCAACGACAGGGCCCAAGAGACCCAGTACTTC.